These T cell receptor beta chains were read from a single sample in a study of blood T cell repertoires in COVID-19. The assay was immunoSEQ multiplex PCR, and TCRdb's table has in-frame clones only and misses some. Counted here are 43,000 or so clones, 80% to 90% occurring once; the ten biggest clones make up about 7.7%. Sequencing was done on a sample of peripheral blood. The receptors derive from a man aged 55-75 years with active COVID-19. Each CDR3 is given with its conserved first and last residue. A D gene is named only where the DNA matches it firmly. The size field is filled for only some rows; it gives once, few, many or a size class.

D: TRBD1
J: TRBJ1-6
V: TRBV6-2/TRBV6-3
size: .
CDR3: CASSPPPGQEYSPLHF
DNA: TGTGCCAGCAGTCCCCCTCCGGGACAGGAGTATTCACCCCTCCACTTT

D: TRBD1
J: TRBJ2-7
V: TRBV28
size: .
CDR3: CASSPSPGQGAGEQYF
DNA: TGTGCCAGCAGTCCTTCGCCGGGACAGGGGGCGGGGGAGCAGTACTTC

D: .
J: TRBJ1-3
V: TRBV4-2
size: few
CDR3: CASSHFISYGGSGNTIYF
DNA: TGTGCCAGCAGCCATTTCATAAGCTACGGCGGATCTGGAAACACCATATATTTT

D: .
J: TRBJ1-1
V: TRBV2
size: .
CDR3: CASMKEGRTEAFF
DNA: TGTGCCAGCATGAAGGAGGGGAGGACTGAAGCTTTCTTT

D: .
J: TRBJ1-2
V: TRBV18
size: .
CDR3: CASSGQGIRSDYGYTF
DNA: TGTGCCAGCTCTGGGCAGGGGATTCGGTCGGACTATGGCTACACCTTC

D: TRBD2
J: TRBJ2-1
V: TRBV7-9
size: .
CDR3: CASSQLAGYNEQFF
DNA: TGTGCCAGCAGCCAACTAGCGGGGTACAATGAGCAGTTCTTC

D: TRBD1
J: TRBJ2-7
V: TRBV27
size: .
CDR3: CASGDRGPYEQYF
DNA: TGTGCCAGCGGCGACAGGGGACCCTACGAGCAGTACTTC

D: .
J: TRBJ2-7
V: TRBV6-5
size: .
CDR3: CASKGGDSSSYEQYF
DNA: TGTGCCAGCAAAGGAGGGGACAGTAGCTCCTACGAGCAGTACTTC

D: .
J: TRBJ2-7
V: TRBV6-2/TRBV6-3
size: .
CDR3: CASSYERREQYF
DNA: TGTGCCAGCAGTTACGAGCGCCGGGAGCAGTACTTC

D: .
J: TRBJ2-2
V: TRBV27
size: .
CDR3: CASSLVGVNTGELFF
DNA: TGTGCCAGCAGTTTAGTGGGAGTGAACACCGGGGAGCTGTTTTTT

D: .
J: TRBJ1-4
V: TRBV9
size: once
CDR3: CASSVGFGSDSINEKLFF
DNA: TGTGCCAGCAGCGTAGGATTTGGTTCGGACAGCATAAATGAAAAACTGTTTTTT

D: TRBD2
J: TRBJ2-1
V: TRBV7-2
size: .
CDR3: CASSLVASGSRNEQFF
DNA: TGTGCCAGCAGCTTAGTGGCTAGCGGGAGTCGGAATGAGCAGTTCTTC

D: TRBD2
J: TRBJ2-2
V: TRBV4-3
size: .
CDR3: CASSQDGLAGVTGELFF
DNA: TGCGCCAGCAGCCAAGATGGGCTAGCGGGTGTCACCGGGGAGCTGTTTTTT

D: .
J: TRBJ2-3
V: TRBV7-8
size: .
CDR3: CASSLGGLSTDTQYF
DNA: TGTGCCAGCAGCTTAGGCGGACTCTCCACAGATACGCAGTATTTT

D: TRBD1
J: TRBJ2-7
V: TRBV29-1
size: .
CDR3: CSVELGGKGYEQYF
DNA: TGCAGCGTTGAGTTAGGGGGCAAAGGGTACGAGCAGTACTTC

D: .
J: TRBJ1-1
V: TRBV5-4
size: .
CDR3: CASSLRGGVNTEAFF
DNA: TGTGCCAGCAGCTTAAGGGGAGGTGTGAACACTGAAGCTTTCTTT

D: TRBD1
J: TRBJ1-1
V: TRBV6-5
size: .
CDR3: CASSRPGQGLTEAFF
DNA: TGTGCCAGCAGTAGACCCGGACAGGGCCTCACTGAAGCTTTCTTT

D: .
J: TRBJ2-4
V: TRBV19
size: .
CDR3: CASREGQWMEEAKNIQYF
DNA: TGTGCCAGCCGGGAGGGACAGTGGATGGAGGAGGCCAAAAACATTCAGTACTTC

D: .
J: TRBJ2-7
V: TRBV2
size: .
CDR3: CASSGGRVYEQYF
DNA: TGTGCCAGCAGTGGCGGCAGGGTCTACGAGCAGTACTTC

D: TRBD2
J: TRBJ2-1
V: TRBV10-3
size: .
CDR3: CATEGSGRAEEQFF
DNA: TGTGCCACCGAGGGTAGCGGGAGGGCCGAGGAGCAGTTCTTC

D: .
J: TRBJ2-7
V: TRBV19
size: .
CDR3: CASSEVAAYEQYF
DNA: TGTGCCAGTAGTGAAGTAGCGGCTTACGAGCAGTACTTC

D: TRBD2
J: TRBJ2-1
V: TRBV18
size: .
CDR3: CASSPPAGAHNEQFF
DNA: TGTGCCAGCTCACCACCAGCGGGAGCCCACAATGAGCAGTTCTTC